This T cell receptor (beta chain) emerged from a study of CD8 T cells in Susac syndrome. CDR3 length: 11 amino acids. The RNA input was 0.5 to 1 ug, and it was reverse transcribed with random hexamers. Amplification of TCR beta CDR3 used immunoSEQ multiplex PCR across 54 Vbeta and 13 Jbeta. TCRdb independently ran MiXCR on the immunoSEQ multiplex PCR reads; one entry per CDR3 protein. The table includes hundreds of thousands of distinct CDR3 sequences, approximately 85% detected once. The TCR comes from a human donor with multiple sclerosis. Sequences were obtained from CD8+ T cells from PBMCs. This chain connects TRBV21-1 to TRBJ2-5; no check of the table's D call, TRBD1, against the DNA was made. TRBV21-1 is a listed pseudogene. In nucleotides, the CDR3 is TGTGCCTTAAAGGGGGTGGAGACCCAGTACTTC. Its protein product is CALKGVETQYF.